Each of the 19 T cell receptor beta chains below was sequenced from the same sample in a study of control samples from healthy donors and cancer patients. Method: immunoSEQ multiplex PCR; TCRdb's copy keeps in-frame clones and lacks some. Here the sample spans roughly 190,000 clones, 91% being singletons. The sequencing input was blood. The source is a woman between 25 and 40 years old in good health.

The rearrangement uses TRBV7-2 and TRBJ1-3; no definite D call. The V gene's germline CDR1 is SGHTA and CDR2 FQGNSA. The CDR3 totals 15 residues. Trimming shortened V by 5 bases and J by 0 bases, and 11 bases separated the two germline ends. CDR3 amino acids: CASSLDTASGNTIYF. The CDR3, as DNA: TGTGCCAGCAGCCTAGACACTGCCTCTGGAAACACCATATATTTT.

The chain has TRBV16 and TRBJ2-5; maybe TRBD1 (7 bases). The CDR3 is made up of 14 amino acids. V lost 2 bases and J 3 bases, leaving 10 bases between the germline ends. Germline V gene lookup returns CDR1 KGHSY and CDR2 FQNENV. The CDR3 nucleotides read TGTGCCAGCAGCCAAGTCAGGGGGGAAGAGACCCAGTACTTC. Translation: CASSQVRGEETQYF.

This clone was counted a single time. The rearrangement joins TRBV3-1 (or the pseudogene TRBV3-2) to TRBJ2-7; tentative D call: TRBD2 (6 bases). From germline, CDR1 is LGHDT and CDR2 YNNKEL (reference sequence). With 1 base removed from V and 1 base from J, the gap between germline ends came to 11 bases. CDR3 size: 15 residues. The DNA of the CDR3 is TGTGCCAGCAGCCAAGGAAGCAGCGGGTCCTACGAGCAGTACTTC. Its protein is CASSQGSSGSYEQYF.

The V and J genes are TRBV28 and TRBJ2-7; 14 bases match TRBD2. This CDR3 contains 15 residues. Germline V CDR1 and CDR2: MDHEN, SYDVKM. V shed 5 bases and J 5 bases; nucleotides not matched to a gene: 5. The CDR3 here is CASSGLAGGEHEQYF. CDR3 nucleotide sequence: TGTGCCAGCAGTGGACTAGCGGGAGGTGAACACGAGCAGTACTTC.

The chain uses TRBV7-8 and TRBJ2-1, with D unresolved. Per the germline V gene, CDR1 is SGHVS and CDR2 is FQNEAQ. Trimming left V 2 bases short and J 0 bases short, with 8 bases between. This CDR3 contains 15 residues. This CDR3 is CASSLRASSYNEQFF. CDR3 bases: TGTGCCAGCAGCTTACGGGCTAGCTCCTACAATGAGCAGTTCTTC.

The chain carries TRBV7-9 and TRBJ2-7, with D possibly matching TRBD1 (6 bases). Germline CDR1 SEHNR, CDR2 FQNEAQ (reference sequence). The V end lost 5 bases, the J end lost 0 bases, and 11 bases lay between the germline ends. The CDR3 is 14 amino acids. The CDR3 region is CASSLRDNSYEQYF. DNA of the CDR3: TGTGCCAGCAGCCTCCGGGACAACTCCTACGAGCAGTACTTC.

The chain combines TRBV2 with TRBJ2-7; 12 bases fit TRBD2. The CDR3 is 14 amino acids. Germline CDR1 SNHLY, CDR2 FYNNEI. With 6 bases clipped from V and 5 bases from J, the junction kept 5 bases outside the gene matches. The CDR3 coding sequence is TGTGCCAGCAGGAGGACTAGCGGGGTAAACGAGCAGTACTTC. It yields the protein CASRRTSGVNEQYF. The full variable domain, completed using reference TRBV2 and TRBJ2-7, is EPEVTQTPSHQVTQMGQEVILRCVPISNHLYFYWYRQILGQKVEFLVSFYNNEISEKSEIFDDQFSVERPDGSNFTLKIRSTKLEDSAMYFCASRRTSGVNEQYFGPGTRLTVT.

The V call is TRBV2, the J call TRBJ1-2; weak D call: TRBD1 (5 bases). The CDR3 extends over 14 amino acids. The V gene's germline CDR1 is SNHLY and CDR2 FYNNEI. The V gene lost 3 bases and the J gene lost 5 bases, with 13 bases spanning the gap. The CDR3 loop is CASSDAVGGYGYTF. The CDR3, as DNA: TGTGCCAGCAGTGACGCGGTGGGGGGGTATGGCTACACCTTC.

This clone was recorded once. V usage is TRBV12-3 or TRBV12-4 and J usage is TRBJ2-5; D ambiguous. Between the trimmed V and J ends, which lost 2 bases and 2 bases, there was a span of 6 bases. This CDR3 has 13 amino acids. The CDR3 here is CASSLYGQETQYF. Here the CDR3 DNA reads TGTGCCAGCAGTTTATACGGGCAAGAGACCCAGTACTTC.

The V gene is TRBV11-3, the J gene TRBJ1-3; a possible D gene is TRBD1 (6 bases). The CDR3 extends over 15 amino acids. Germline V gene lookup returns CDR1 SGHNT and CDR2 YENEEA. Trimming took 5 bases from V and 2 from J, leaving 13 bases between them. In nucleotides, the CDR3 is TGTGCCAGCAGCGACCCCGGGACAACTGGAAACACCATATATTTT. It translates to CASSDPGTTGNTIYF.

The CDR3 sequence is CASGTSGSSADTQYF. Written as DNA, the CDR3 is TGTGCCAGCGGGACTAGCGGGAGTTCGGCAGATACGCAGTATTTT. The genes are TRBV6-4 and TRBJ2-3; 14 positions match TRBD2. CDR1 and CDR2 (germline): MRHNA, SNTAGT. V lost 8 bases to trimming and J lost 4 bases; unmatched junction nucleotides: 5. The CDR3 length is 15 residues.

CDR3 sequence (DNA): TGTGCCAGCTCACCCGACAGGGCTGGAAACACCATATATTTT. It codes for CASSPDRAGNTIYF. The rearrangement links TRBV18 to TRBJ1-3, with 7 bases fitting TRBD1. The CDR3 has 14 amino acids. Germline V gives CDR1 KGHSH, CDR2 LQKENI. The ends lost 3 bases at V and 2 bases at J; junction bases unmatched: 1.

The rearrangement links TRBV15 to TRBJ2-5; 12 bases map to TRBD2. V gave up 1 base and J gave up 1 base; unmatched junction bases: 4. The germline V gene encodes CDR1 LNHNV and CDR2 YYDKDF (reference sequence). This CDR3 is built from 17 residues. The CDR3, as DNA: TGTGCCACCAGCAGAGCCGGACTAGCGGGGATCCAAGAGACCCAGTACTTC. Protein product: CATSRAGLAGIQETQYF.

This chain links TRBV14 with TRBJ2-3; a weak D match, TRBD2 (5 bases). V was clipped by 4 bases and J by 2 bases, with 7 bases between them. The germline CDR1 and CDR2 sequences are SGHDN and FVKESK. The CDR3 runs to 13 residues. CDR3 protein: CASSPDFTDTQYF. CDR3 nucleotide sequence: TGTGCCAGCAGCCCGGACTTCACAGATACGCAGTATTTT.

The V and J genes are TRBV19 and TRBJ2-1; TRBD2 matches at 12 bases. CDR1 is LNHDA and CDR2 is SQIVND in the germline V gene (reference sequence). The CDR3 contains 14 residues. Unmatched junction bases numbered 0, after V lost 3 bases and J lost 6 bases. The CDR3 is CASSMTSGGNEQFF. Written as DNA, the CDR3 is TGTGCCAGTAGTATGACTAGCGGGGGCAATGAGCAGTTCTTC.

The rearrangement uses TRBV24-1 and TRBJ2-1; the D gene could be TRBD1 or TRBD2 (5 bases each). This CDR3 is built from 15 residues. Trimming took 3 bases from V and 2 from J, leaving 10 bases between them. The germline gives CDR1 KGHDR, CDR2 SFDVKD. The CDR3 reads CATSDRWDAYNEQFF. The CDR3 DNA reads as TGTGCCACCAGTGATCGGTGGGACGCCTACAATGAGCAGTTCTTC.

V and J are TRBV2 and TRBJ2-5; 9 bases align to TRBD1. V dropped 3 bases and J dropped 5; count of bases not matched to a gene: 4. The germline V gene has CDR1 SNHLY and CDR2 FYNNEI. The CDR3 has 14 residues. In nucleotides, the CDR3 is TGTGCCAGCAGTGATAGGACAGGGGCGGAGACCCAGTACTTC. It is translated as CASSDRTGAETQYF.

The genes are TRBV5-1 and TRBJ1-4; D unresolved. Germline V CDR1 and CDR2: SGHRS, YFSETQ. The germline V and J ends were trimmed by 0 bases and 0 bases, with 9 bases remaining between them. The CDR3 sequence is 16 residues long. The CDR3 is CASSLAAWATNEKLFF. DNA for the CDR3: TGCGCCAGCAGCTTGGCCGCCTGGGCAACTAATGAAAAACTGTTTTTT.

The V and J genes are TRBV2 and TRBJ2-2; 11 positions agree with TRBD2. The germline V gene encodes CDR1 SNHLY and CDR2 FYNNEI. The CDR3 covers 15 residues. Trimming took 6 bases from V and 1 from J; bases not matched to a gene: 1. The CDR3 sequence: CASRGTSGNTGELFF. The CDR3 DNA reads TGTGCCAGCAGGGGGACTAGCGGGAACACCGGGGAGCTGTTTTTT.